Sequencing of this T cell receptor beta chain was carried out in a study of response to subunit inactivated influenza vaccine (dated by TCRdb to between 2018 and 2020). Turning to the overall study: Deep quantitative profiling of the T cell receptor repertoire was used in the study to follow responses to a trivalent subunit inactivated influenza vaccine.

The V end gives up 1 base and the J end 4 bases, leaving 5 bases in the junction not matched to a gene. Spanning cysteine to phenylalanine, the CDR3 consists of 16 amino acids. Kept here is only the CDR3 DNA, which spans 48 bases and is read in frame from base 1. Taken from the germline V gene (reference sequence), the CDR1 and CDR2 loops are DFQATT and SNEGSKA. Libraries came from RT-PCR. Instrument used: Illumina HiSeq 2500. TCRdb reanalyzed the raw reads on its own, using fastp at Q25 for trimming and MiXCR for clone calling, and kept in-frame beta chains. CDR3 protein sequences are deduplicated, and each keeps its most common genes and DNA. Here the sample has hundreds of thousands of distinct CDR3 sequences; 12% occur a single time. Around 9.6% of the sample belongs to the ten largest clones. General findings and caveats noted by the study authors: It was suggested by the authors that each seasonal influenza vaccination may recruit only a limited number of new T cells.

As concerns this clonotype: Its antigen remains unidentified. Base qualities were left out, and no much larger clone turns up one base away.

The TCR sequence derives from a man between 45 and 60 years old who received an inactivated influenza vaccine. Donor details come from another sample of the same person, matched by shared clones. The V and J segments used are TRBV20-1 and TRBJ2-7; TRBD2 matches 15 bases in the middle. Sequencing used PBMCs from blood, obtained on the day of vaccination. CDR3 reads: CSARGGLAGGFYEQYF. The DNA sequence is as follows: TGCAGTGCTAGAGGGGGACTAGCGGGGGGTTTTTACGAGCAGTACTTC.